This TCR beta chain was captured in a study of radiotherapy plus CTLA-4 blockade in lung cancer. Study summary: Among patients, around 19% showed objective responses, and approximately 31% had disease control.

Assay used: immunoSEQ multiplex PCR; TCRdb lists only in-frame clones, some missing. The profile shows about 35,000 clones, around 85% of them singletons. This clone was recorded only once. The sequence came from a human donor with non-small cell lung cancer who had stable disease on radiotherapy plus ipilimumab. The material was peripheral blood, obtained from a patient treated with radiotherapy plus ipilimumab.

In nucleotides, the CDR3 is TGTGCCAGCAGTGAGACCGGTTACGGCGGCTACCAGTACTACGAGCAGTACTTC. Amino acid sequence: CASSETGYGGYQYYEQYF. The chain joins TRBV2 to TRBJ2-5; D is ambiguous. The tail of the sequence fits TRBJ2-7 better, so the J call may be wrong. The CDR3 runs 18 residues. CDR1 and CDR2 (germline): SNHLY, FYNNEI.